The T cell receptor beta chain described here comes from a study of beta chain features in type 1 diabetes (dated by TCRdb to between 2017 and 2018). For the wider study: Patients and healthy donors did not differ in mean age, gender distribution, total cell number or subset yield. A total of about 100 million sorted cells were examined across all samples, and RNA yield correlated strongly with the number of cells per subset. In the study, TCRB repertoires of sorted circulating CD4+ T cell subsets from recently diagnosed type 1 diabetes patients were compared with those of matched healthy donors. Naive and central memory subsets were obtained from all 30 or so donors, but regulatory and stem cell-like memory subsets were isolated from only 8 patients and 8 healthy donors.

CDR1 and CDR2, looked up from the germline V gene, are MDHEN and SYDVKM. Its CDR3 holds 17 amino acids, cysteine through phenylalanine. Only CDR3 DNA is held: 51 bases, read in frame from base 1. Trimmed from V: 3 bases; trimmed from J: 5 bases; junction bases lacking a gene match: 12. A single peripheral blood draw of 90 to 150 mL on average was collected from each donor into heparinised tubes. A BD FACSAria II was used to sort naive, central memory, regulatory and stem cell-like memory CD4+ T cells with a panel that included CD45RO, CCR7, CD25, CD127, CD95 and CD27. All sorted populations exceeded 95% purity. PBMCs were separated immediately by Lymphoprep density gradient centrifugation and were stained directly, without being cultured. To minimize batch effects, samples were stained and sorted in pairs, one healthy donor with one patient per experiment. The investigation overall reported the following: At VDJ recombination sites, type 1 diabetes patients had fewer insertions and more deleted nucleotides, which implies abnormalities in thymic rearrangement. Shorter templates might be favored by PCR, yet because patient and control samples were amplified and corrected together, any such skew would affect both groups equally. Sequencing cDNA rather than genomic DNA could over-represent highly expressing activated cells, although activation and CD3 levels did not differ between groups. In all four CD4+ subsets, TCRB CDR3 length was moderately but significantly shorter in type 1 diabetes patients. Naive, central memory and regulatory TCRB repertoires appeared to be more alike among patients than among healthy donors. Because small numbers of individuals were included in the HLA sub-analyses, any influence of HLA type on TCRB rearrangement was left unresolved.

The High Capacity cDNA Reverse Transcription Kit was used to reverse transcribe all of the isolated RNA, meaning that expressed TCRB transcripts were what got sequenced. Deep immunoSEQ sequencing was performed on naive, central memory and regulatory T cell samples, with an average of approximately 4 million total reads per sample. Sorted cells were lysed in RLT buffer, and RNA was extracted using DNase-treated RNeasy Micro or Mini kits according to cell number. Each cell subset was processed on its own to prevent cross-contamination, while patient and healthy donor samples were processed together. TCRB sequences were amplified from cDNA with the immunoSEQ multiplex PCR, producing 87-bp fragments spanning the CDR3 region. The amplicons were sequenced using the Illumina HiSeq platform. Per the authors' processing: PCR bias was corrected computationally using synthetic template baselines, and reads within Hamming distance 2 were collapsed, with unmergeable singletons discarded. Reads were aligned to IMGT to assign V, D and J genes, CDR3 length, and insertions or deletions at six rearrangement sites. Within each subset, clonotype counts were normalized to the number of sorted cells before true diversity and Gini coefficients were calculated with the tcR R package. The overlap coefficient, calculated on TCRB nucleotide sequences, was used to quantify repertoire sharing. TCRdb limited this immuneACCESS table to in-frame rearrangements with V and J called. A share of clones is missing; checked studies link under half to unresolved V genes, and the rest is unexplained. D and trimming were read from the DNA, whereas the V and J calls and clone size are those reported in that table. This sample lists roughly 170,000 clones; more than 10% were detected once. Jointly, the top ten make up 0.62% of the sample.

In the case of this clone: The clone's antigen remains unknown. The input lacks base qualities; no much larger clone sits a single base away.

The chain was built from TRBV28 and TRBJ2-7; the junction holds 11 bases that match TRBD1. The sample consisted of central memory CD4+ T cells from blood. The origin of this receptor is a woman aged 18 to 35 in good health. The DNA sequence reads TGTGCCAGCAGTTTGTACGGGACAGGGGGGATCAGGAACGAGCAGTACTTC. It specifies CASSLYGTGGIRNEQYF.